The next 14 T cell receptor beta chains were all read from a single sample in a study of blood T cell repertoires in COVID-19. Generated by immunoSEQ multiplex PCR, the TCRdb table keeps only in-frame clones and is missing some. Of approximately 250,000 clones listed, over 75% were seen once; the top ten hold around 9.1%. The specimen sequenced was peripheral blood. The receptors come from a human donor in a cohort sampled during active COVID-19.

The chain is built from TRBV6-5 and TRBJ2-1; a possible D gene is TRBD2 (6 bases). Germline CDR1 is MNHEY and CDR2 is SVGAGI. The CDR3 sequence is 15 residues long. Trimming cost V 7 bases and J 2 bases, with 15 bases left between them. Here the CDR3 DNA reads TGTGCCAGCACCAAGGGTGGCGGGGCCTACAATGAGCAGTTCTTC. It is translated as CASTKGGGAYNEQFF.

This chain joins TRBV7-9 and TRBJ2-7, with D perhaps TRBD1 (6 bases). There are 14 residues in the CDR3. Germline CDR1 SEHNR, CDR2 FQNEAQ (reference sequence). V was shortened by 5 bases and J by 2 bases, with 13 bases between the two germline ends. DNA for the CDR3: TGTGCCAGCAGCACCCGTGGACAGCCCTACGAGCAGTACTTC. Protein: CASSTRGQPYEQYF.

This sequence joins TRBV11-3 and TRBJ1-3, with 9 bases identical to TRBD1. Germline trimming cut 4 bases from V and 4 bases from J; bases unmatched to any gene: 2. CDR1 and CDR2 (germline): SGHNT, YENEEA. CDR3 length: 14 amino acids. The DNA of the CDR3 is TGTGCCAGCAGCTCGACAGGGGGAGGAAACACCATATATTTT. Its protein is CASSSTGGGNTIYF.

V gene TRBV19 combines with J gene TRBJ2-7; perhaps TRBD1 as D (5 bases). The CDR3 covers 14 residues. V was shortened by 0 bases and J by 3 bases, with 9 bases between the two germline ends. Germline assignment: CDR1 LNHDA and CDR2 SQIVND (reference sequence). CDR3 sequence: CASSIEGQSYEQYF. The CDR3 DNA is TGTGCCAGTAGTATAGAAGGACAAAGCTACGAGCAGTACTTC.

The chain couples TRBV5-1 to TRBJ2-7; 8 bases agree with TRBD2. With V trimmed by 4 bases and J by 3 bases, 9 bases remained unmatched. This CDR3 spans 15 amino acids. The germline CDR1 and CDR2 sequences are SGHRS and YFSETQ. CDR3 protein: CASSVRSGSDYEQYF. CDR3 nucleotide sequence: TGCGCCAGCAGCGTTCGAAGCGGGAGCGACTACGAGCAGTACTTC.

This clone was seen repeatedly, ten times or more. This chain's CDR3 is CASSKPDREVEQFF. The CDR3 DNA sequence: TGTGCCAGCAGCAAACCGGACAGGGAAGTTGAGCAGTTCTTC. The chain couples TRBV7-9 to TRBJ2-1; 8 nucleotides match TRBD1. J gave up 9 bases and V 5 bases, and 9 bases lay outside the gene matches. This CDR3 contains 14 residues. Germline CDR1 SEHNR, CDR2 FQNEAQ (reference sequence).

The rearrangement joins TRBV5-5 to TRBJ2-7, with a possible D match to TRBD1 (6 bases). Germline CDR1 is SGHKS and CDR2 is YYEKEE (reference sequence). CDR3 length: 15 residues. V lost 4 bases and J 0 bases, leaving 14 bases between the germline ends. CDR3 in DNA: TGTGCCAGCAGCACAGGACAGTTCATCTCCTACGAGCAGTACTTC. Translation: CASSTGQFISYEQYF.

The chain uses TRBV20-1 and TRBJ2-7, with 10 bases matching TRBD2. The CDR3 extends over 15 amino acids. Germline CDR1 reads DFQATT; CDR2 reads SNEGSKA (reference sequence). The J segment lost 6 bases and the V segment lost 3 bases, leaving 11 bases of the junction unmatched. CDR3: CSASYHHQRGGEQYF. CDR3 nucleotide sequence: TGCAGTGCTAGTTATCATCACCAGCGGGGGGGCGAGCAGTACTTC.

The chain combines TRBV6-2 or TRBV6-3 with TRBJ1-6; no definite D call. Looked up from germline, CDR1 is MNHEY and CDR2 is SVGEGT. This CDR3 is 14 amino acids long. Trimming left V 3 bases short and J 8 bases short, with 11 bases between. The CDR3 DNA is TGTGCCAGCAGTTATGGCGGTGACTATTCACCCCTCCACTTT. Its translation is CASSYGGDYSPLHF.

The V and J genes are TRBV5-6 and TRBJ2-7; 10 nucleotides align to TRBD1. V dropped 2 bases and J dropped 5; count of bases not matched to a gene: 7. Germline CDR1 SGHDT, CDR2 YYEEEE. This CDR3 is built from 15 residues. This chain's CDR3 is CASSLAGQGGNEQYF. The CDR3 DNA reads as TGTGCCAGCAGCTTAGCTGGACAGGGGGGCAACGAGCAGTACTTC.

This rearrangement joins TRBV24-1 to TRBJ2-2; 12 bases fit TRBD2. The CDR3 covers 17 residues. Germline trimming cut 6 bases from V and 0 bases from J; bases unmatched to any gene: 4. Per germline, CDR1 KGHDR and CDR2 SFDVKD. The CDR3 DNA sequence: TGTGCCACCAGTAGACTAGCGGGGGCGTCGAACACCGGGGAGCTGTTTTTT. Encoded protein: CATSRLAGASNTGELFF.

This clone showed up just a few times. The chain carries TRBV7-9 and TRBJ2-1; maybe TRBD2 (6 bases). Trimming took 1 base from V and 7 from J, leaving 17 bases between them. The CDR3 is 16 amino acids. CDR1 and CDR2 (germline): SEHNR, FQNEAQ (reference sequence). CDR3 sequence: CASSLVMLASGNEQFF. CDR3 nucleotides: TGTGCCAGCAGCTTAGTTATGCTAGCGAGTGGAAATGAGCAGTTCTTC.

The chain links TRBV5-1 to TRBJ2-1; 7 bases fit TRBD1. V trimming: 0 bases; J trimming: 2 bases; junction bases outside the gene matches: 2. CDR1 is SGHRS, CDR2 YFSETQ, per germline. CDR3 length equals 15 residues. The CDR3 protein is CASSLEGATYNEQFF. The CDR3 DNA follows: TGCGCCAGCAGCTTGGAGGGGGCCACCTACAATGAGCAGTTCTTC.

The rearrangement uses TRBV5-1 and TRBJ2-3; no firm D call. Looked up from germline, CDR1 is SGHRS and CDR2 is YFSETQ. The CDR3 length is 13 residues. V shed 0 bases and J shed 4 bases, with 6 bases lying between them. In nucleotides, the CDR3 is TGCGCCAGCAGCTTGGATCTCCCAGATACGCAGTATTTT. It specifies CASSLDLPDTQYF.